This T cell receptor beta chain was recorded in a study of T cells in women clearing cervical HPV infection. On the study more broadly: Cases' blood sampling followed lesion detection by median roughly 150 days (90 to 200).

With respect to this clone: The read ends 3 residues early relative to the CDR3; the germline J gene fills the gap.

Germline values: CDR1 SGHVS, CDR2 FNYEAQ. The CDR3 has 18 amino acids. V dropped 1 base and J dropped 4; count of bases not matched to a gene: 10. Sequencing was performed with immunoSEQ multiplex PCR; in TCRdb, only in-frame clones are kept and a portion is missing. The sample totals under 50,000 clones. The V gene is TRBV7-6, the J gene TRBJ2-1; 10 nucleotides match TRBD2. The clonotype was recovered from a woman between 18 and 70 years old with a cervical HPV16 infection that either progressed to CIN3+ or cleared (not recorded which). Sequencing input: blood buffy coat. CDR3 loop: CASSLGTSGSRGYNEQFF. Partial CDR3 DNA: TGTGCCAGCAGCTTAGGGACTAGCGGAAGTCGTGGGTACAATGAG.